This TCR beta chain was profiled in a study of T-cell reconstitution after alpha-beta-depleted transplantation in children. Using unique molecular identifiers, the investigators prepared the TCRbeta library. TCRdb re-derived calls from the PCR reads in MiXCR, one entry per CDR3 protein. The sample records roughly 590,000 distinct CDR3 sequences, over 15% being singletons. The CDR3 runs 12 residues. Per the germline V gene, CDR1 is DFQATT and CDR2 is SNEGSKA (reference sequence). V lost 5 bases and J lost 0, with 5 bases in between. The clonotype originates from a human donor who donated a stem cell graft to a child with acute myeloid leukemia. Sample: PBMCs from the stem cell graft donor, taken from the stem cell graft. The chain links TRBV20-1 to TRBJ2-1, with D uncertain. This chain's CDR3 is CSAESSYNEQFF. CDR3 DNA sequence: TGCAGTGCTGAGAGCTCCTACAATGAGCAGTTCTTC.